The present T cell receptor (beta chain) was sequenced within a study of shared clonotypes between healthy human individuals. Notes on the study in general: On the whole, naive subsets had larger estimated richness than memory subsets had.

Details on this clone: The antigen is undetermined.

V trimming: 5 bases; J trimming: 7 bases; junction bases outside the gene matches: 6. Germline-derived CDR1 and CDR2 are SEHNR and FQNEAQ (reference sequence). The CDR3 spans 15 residues. Splitting of each subset's genomic DNA was done evenly across several immunoSEQ plates. Measured with immunoSEQ multiplex PCR; TCRdb has only the in-frame clones, and not every one. The sample includes roughly 1,000,000 clones, about 84% of them seen just once. This receptor was obtained from a young man in good health. Some clones in this sample may be carry-over from other donors' samples. The chain couples TRBV7-9 to TRBJ2-2; 11 positions agree with TRBD1. The source material was memory CD4+ T cells from PBMCs. This sample's subset: CD45RA-negative fraction. The CDR3 DNA reads as TGTGCCAGCAGCCAGGACAGGGGGCGAGGCGGGGAGCTGTTTTTT. Residues: CASSQDRGRGGELFF. Full variable domain (remainder filled in from reference TRBV7-9 and TRBJ2-2): DTGVSQNPRHKITKRGQNVTFRCDPISEHNRLYWYRQTLGQGPEFLTYFQNEAQLEKSRLLSDRFSAERPKGSFSTLEIQRTEQGDSAMYLCASSQDRGRGGELFFGEGSRLTVL.